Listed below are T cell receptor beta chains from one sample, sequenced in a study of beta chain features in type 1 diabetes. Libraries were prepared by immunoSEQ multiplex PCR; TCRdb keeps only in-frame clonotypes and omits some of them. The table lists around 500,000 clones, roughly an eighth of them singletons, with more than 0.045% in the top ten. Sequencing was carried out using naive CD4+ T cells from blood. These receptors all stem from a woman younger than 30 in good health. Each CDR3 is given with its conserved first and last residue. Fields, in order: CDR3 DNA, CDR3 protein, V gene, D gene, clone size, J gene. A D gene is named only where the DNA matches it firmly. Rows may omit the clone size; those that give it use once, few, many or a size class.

DNA: TGTGCCAGCAGCCCCGGGACAGGTTCTTCACCCCTCCACTTT; CDR3: CASSPGTGSSPLHF; V: TRBV7-9; D: TRBD1; size: few; J: TRBJ1-6
DNA: TGTGCCATCACCCCACGACAGGAGGACCATGGCTACACCTTC; CDR3: CAITPRQEDHGYTF; V: TRBV10-3; D: NA; size: few; J: TRBJ1-2
DNA: TGCAGCGCCGCGACAGGGGCGGACGTCGGGTATGGCTACACCTTC; CDR3: CSAATGADVGYGYTF; V: TRBV29-1; D: TRBD1; size: many; J: TRBJ1-2
DNA: TGCAGTGCTAGTAACGCTGAAGCTTTCTTT; CDR3: CSASNAEAFF; V: TRBV20-1; D: NA; size: NA; J: TRBJ1-1
DNA: TGTGCCAGCAGCCCGGGATTGGGGCCTTACAATGAGCAGTTCTTC; CDR3: CASSPGLGPYNEQFF; V: TRBV7-9; D: NA; size: few; J: TRBJ2-1
DNA: TGCAGCGTTGACCGGGGGGAAAAACTGTTTTTT; CDR3: CSVDRGEKLFF; V: TRBV29-1; D: NA; size: few; J: TRBJ1-4
DNA: TGCGCCAGCAGCTTTGATCCTAGCGGGGAGGAGACCCAGTACTTC; CDR3: CASSFDPSGEETQYF; V: TRBV5-1; D: TRBD2; size: NA; J: TRBJ2-5
DNA: TGCGCCAGCAGCCAAGCTTCGAGGGAAAGAGGGTCACCCCTCCACTTT; CDR3: CASSQASRERGSPLHF; V: TRBV4-1; D: NA; size: few; J: TRBJ1-6
DNA: TGTGCCAGCAGCTTATCTAGGTCCAGCTCCTACAATGAGCAGTTCTTC; CDR3: CASSLSRSSSYNEQFF; V: TRBV7-3; D: NA; size: few; J: TRBJ2-1
DNA: TGTGCCAGCAGCTTACTCATCGGTGGTAACTCACCCCTCCACTTT; CDR3: CASSLLIGGNSPLHF; V: TRBV7-8; D: NA; size: once; J: TRBJ1-6
DNA: TGTGCCTGGAGTGTAGGGCCATACGAGCAGTACTTC; CDR3: CAWSVGPYEQYF; V: TRBV30; D: NA; size: few; J: TRBJ2-7
DNA: TGTGCCTGGAGTCTCTCGTCAGGCTTCAATGAGCAGTTCTTC; CDR3: CAWSLSSGFNEQFF; V: TRBV30; D: NA; size: NA; J: TRBJ2-1
DNA: TGTGCCAGCTCGCGAGACAGGGGACCCTACGAGCAGTACTTC; CDR3: CASSRDRGPYEQYF; V: TRBV18; D: TRBD1; size: few; J: TRBJ2-7
DNA: TGCAGCGTAGGAGACAGAGGCCCCTACGAGCAGTACTTC; CDR3: CSVGDRGPYEQYF; V: TRBV29-1; D: NA; size: NA; J: TRBJ2-7
DNA: TGTGCCAGCAGCTTTTCCGGGGCCAACGTCCTGACTTTC; CDR3: CASSFSGANVLTF; V: TRBV7-9; D: NA; size: NA; J: TRBJ2-6
DNA: TGTGCCACCGGGAAGGGGGGCAATGAGCAGTTCTTC; CDR3: CATGKGGNEQFF; V: TRBV10-3; D: NA; size: few; J: TRBJ2-1
DNA: TGTGCCAGCAGCCCCGACAGGGGGCTAGGAAATGAGCAGTTCTTC; CDR3: CASSPDRGLGNEQFF; V: TRBV7-3; D: TRBD1; size: NA; J: TRBJ2-1
DNA: TGTGCCAGCAGCACGAGGGACAGAGTGTACACAGAGACCCAGTACTTC; CDR3: CASSTRDRVYTETQYF; V: TRBV14; D: TRBD1; size: few; J: TRBJ2-5
DNA: TGTGCCAGCAGCGAGGACGGCGGGGAGCTGTTTTTT; CDR3: CASSEDGGELFF; V: TRBV21-1; D: NA; size: few; J: TRBJ2-2
DNA: TGTGCCAGCAGTTACTCGGCCAGCACCACCGGGGAGCTGTTTTTT; CDR3: CASSYSASTTGELFF; V: TRBV6-6; D: NA; size: few; J: TRBJ2-2
DNA: TGTGCCAGCTCTCCTTTCCCGGGACTAGTGTTCGTAAAAGAGACCCAGTACTTC; CDR3: CASSPFPGLVFVKETQYF; V: TRBV18; D: TRBD2; size: NA; J: TRBJ2-5
DNA: TGTGCCAGCAGCTTCCAGGGAAATGGGGAGACCCAGTACTTC; CDR3: CASSFQGNGETQYF; V: TRBV7-2; D: NA; size: few; J: TRBJ2-5
DNA: TGCGCCAGCAGCCAAGTCCCCCCAGGTGCAGATACGCAGTATTTT; CDR3: CASSQVPPGADTQYF; V: TRBV4-3; D: NA; size: few; J: TRBJ2-3
DNA: TGTGCCAGCTCACCACGACAGGGGTCCTACAATGAGCAGTTCTTC; CDR3: CASSPRQGSYNEQFF; V: TRBV18; D: TRBD1; size: few; J: TRBJ2-1
DNA: TGCAGTGCTTCGGACGGGCGCCTGTTCTTC; CDR3: CSASDGRLFF; V: TRBV20-1; D: NA; size: few; J: TRBJ2-1
DNA: TGCGCCAGCAGCCCCGAACCGGACAGGGGGCGCTCCGGGGAGCTGTTTTTT; CDR3: CASSPEPDRGRSGELFF; V: TRBV5-1; D: TRBD1; size: few; J: TRBJ2-2
DNA: TGTGCCAGCAGTTTTGGTACCACCAAAAACATTCAGTACTTC; CDR3: CASSFGTTKNIQYF; V: TRBV28; D: NA; size: few; J: TRBJ2-4
DNA: TGTGCCAGCAGTTACGAGGGTTTGGGAGGCTACACCTTC; CDR3: CASSYEGLGGYTF; V: TRBV6-5; D: NA; size: few; J: TRBJ1-2